The clone carrying this T cell receptor (beta chain) was found once. Its cognate antigen is unknown. The data were taken from a study of Tregs in tolerant kidney transplant recipients. Study-level information: Sorting of CD4+CD25+CD127- cells followed approximately three-day belatacept mixed lymphocyte reactions, sometimes with roughly 5-day graft donor restimulation.

Profiled with immunoSEQ multiplex PCR; TCRdb holds only in-frame clones, not every one. Of about 20,000 clones listed, less than 70% were seen once; the top ten hold roughly 3.5%. This CDR3 has 19 amino acids. CDR1 and CDR2 from the germline V gene are SGHRS and YFSETQ. The junction had 13 bases not matched to a gene; V was cut back by 4 bases and J by 3 bases. Sample: Tregs from blood cultured with allogeneic cells. This chain joins TRBV5-1 and TRBJ2-2; 12 bases are shared with TRBD1. This sequence originates from a human donor in good health. CDR3 bases: TGCGCCAGCAGCCTACTCCGGGACAGGGGGCGCATGGACACCGGGGAGCTGTTTTTT. This encodes CASSLLRDRGRMDTGELFF.